This T cell receptor beta chain was recorded in a study of Ad26.COV2.S vaccination and SARS-CoV-2 variants. The data were produced by immunoSEQ multiplex PCR, yet TCRdb's version contains in-frame clones alone and is incomplete. The sample includes around 350,000 clones, approximately 81% of them seen just once. Treatment defined: some 20 received Ad26.COV2.S at low or high dose, single or two shots; about 5 received placebo; per-sample allocation not given. Repertoires come from day 63 after the first vaccine or placebo injection. An Ad26 vector carrying the Wuhan-strain SARS-CoV-2 spike served as the vaccine. The CDR3 is made up of 15 amino acids. Germline CDR1 SNHLY, CDR2 FYNNEI. The germline V and J ends were trimmed by 6 bases and 1 base, with 12 bases remaining between them.

This chain links TRBV2 with TRBJ1-4, with D possibly matching TRBD1 (5 bases). The source was peripheral blood, collected in a trial of Ad26.COV2.S vaccine versus placebo. This clonotype was sampled from a person aged 18-60 years who received the Ad26.COV2.S COVID-19 vaccine or a placebo. The CDR3 protein is CASSEGRKTNEKLFF. The CDR3 bases are TGTGCCAGCAGCGAGGGACGGAAAACTAATGAAAAACTGTTTTTT.